The following is a TCR beta chain sequence with its context. The antigen remains unidentified. This sample stems from a study of identical twins. Notes on the study in general: Clonotypes of the beta chain that were abundant in cord blood carried fewer insertions (memory repertoires showed none). Cross-sectional statistics, not tracking of the same donors, supported the conclusions. Recombination models fit unrelated individuals' TCR alpha sharing but underestimated twins'.

Only healthy Caucasians were included as donors. TCRdb itself ran the 5' RACE reads through MiXCR, one entry per CDR3 protein. Seen here are 310,000 or so distinct CDR3 sequences, more than 6.5% observed once, and the top ten hold 2.1%. CDR3 length: 15 residues. CDR1 is SGHDN and CDR2 is FVKESK in the germline V gene. The V end lost 4 bases, the J end lost 2 bases, and 13 bases lay between the germline ends. The sample was also linked to a second study, of yellow fever vaccine responses in identical twins.

This receptor was identified in a woman under 30 in good health. Sequencing was carried out using memory (CD45RO+) T cells sorted from blood. The gene calls are TRBV14 and TRBJ2-3, with D hard to call. CDR3 residues: CASSPSEANTDTQYF. CDR3 bases: TGTGCCAGCAGCCCTTCTGAAGCGAACACAGATACGCAGTATTTT.